A selection of T cell receptor beta chains follows, all from one sample in a study of blood T cell repertoires in COVID-19. Sequencing used immunoSEQ multiplex PCR; TCRdb keeps in-frame clones, though not all of them. Of just under 90,000 clones detected, around nine tenths appear once; the ten largest clones hold 2.9%. Sequencing used peripheral blood. These receptors all stem from a woman of 80 years or more with acute or convalescent COVID-19. CDR3s include the opening cysteine and the closing phenylalanine or tryptophan. A D gene is named only where the DNA matches it firmly. Only some rows state a clone size, as once, few, many or a class for expanded clones.

V gene: TRBV5-1; J gene: TRBJ2-5; D gene: TRBD1; clone size: once; CDR3 protein: CASSFGQGAETQYF; CDR3 DNA: TGCGCCAGCAGCTTCGGACAGGGGGCAGAGACCCAGTACTTC
V gene: TRBV18; J gene: TRBJ1-6; D gene: -; clone size: -; CDR3 protein: CASSLAVNNSPLHF; CDR3 DNA: TGTGCCAGCTCCCTGGCGGTGAATAATTCACCCCTCCACTTT
V gene: TRBV28; J gene: TRBJ1-5; D gene: -; clone size: -; CDR3 protein: CASSSQGRRQPQHF; CDR3 DNA: TGTGCCAGCAGTTCCCAGGGGCGTAGGCAGCCCCAGCATTTT
V gene: TRBV10-3; J gene: TRBJ1-3; D gene: -; clone size: -; CDR3 protein: CANAGASGNTIYF; CDR3 DNA: TGTGCCAACGCAGGGGCCTCTGGAAACACCATATATTTT
V gene: TRBV7-6; J gene: TRBJ2-6; D gene: TRBD2; clone size: -; CDR3 protein: CASSLVAGDSGANVLTF; CDR3 DNA: TGTGCCAGCAGCTTAGTAGCGGGGGACTCTGGGGCCAACGTCCTGACTTTC
V gene: TRBV15; J gene: TRBJ1-6; D gene: -; clone size: -; CDR3 protein: CATSREQTRSPLHF; CDR3 DNA: TGTGCCACCAGCAGAGAACAGACGAGATCACCCCTCCACTTT
V gene: TRBV7-6; J gene: TRBJ2-2; D gene: -; clone size: -; CDR3 protein: CASSPREAGELFF; CDR3 DNA: TGTGCCAGCAGCCCCAGGGAGGCCGGGGAGCTGTTTTTT
V gene: TRBV19; J gene: TRBJ2-2; D gene: TRBD2; clone size: few; CDR3 protein: CASRRLAGGANTGELFF; CDR3 DNA: TGTGCCAGTAGACGACTAGCGGGAGGTGCGAACACCGGGGAGCTGTTTTTT
V gene: TRBV18; J gene: TRBJ2-2; D gene: TRBD2; clone size: -; CDR3 protein: CASSPIGLAGGPDTGELFF; CDR3 DNA: TGTGCCAGCTCACCCATCGGACTAGCGGGGGGGCCGGACACCGGGGAGCTGTTTTTT
V gene: TRBV6-5; J gene: TRBJ1-1; D gene: -; clone size: -; CDR3 protein: CASTLIGSSEAFF; CDR3 DNA: TGTGCCAGCACCTTGATCGGGTCGTCTGAAGCTTTCTTT
V gene: TRBV5-1; J gene: TRBJ2-5; D gene: -; clone size: -; CDR3 protein: CASSLAIQETQYF; CDR3 DNA: TGCGCCAGCAGCCTAGCGATCCAAGAGACCCAGTACTTC
V gene: TRBV2; J gene: TRBJ2-1; D gene: TRBD1; clone size: -; CDR3 protein: CASSQDRYNEQFF; CDR3 DNA: TGTGCCAGCAGCCAGGACAGGTACAATGAGCAGTTCTTC
V gene: TRBV19; J gene: TRBJ1-2; D gene: TRBD1; clone size: -; CDR3 protein: CASLSGTGGYYYGYTF; CDR3 DNA: TGTGCCAGTCTCTCCGGGACAGGGGGCTACTACTATGGCTACACCTTC
V gene: TRBV30; J gene: TRBJ1-1; D gene: -; clone size: -; CDR3 protein: CALGRRFTEAFF; CDR3 DNA: TGTGCCCTCGGGAGAAGGTTCACTGAAGCTTTCTTT
V gene: TRBV7-6; J gene: TRBJ2-2; D gene: -; clone size: -; CDR3 protein: CASSPRRVDTGELFF; CDR3 DNA: TGTGCCAGCAGCCCTAGGAGAGTGGACACCGGGGAGCTGTTTTTT
V gene: TRBV5-1; J gene: TRBJ1-1; D gene: TRBD1; clone size: -; CDR3 protein: CASTLTGGTEAFF; CDR3 DNA: TGCGCCAGCACCCTGACAGGGGGCACTGAAGCTTTCTTT
V gene: TRBV4-2; J gene: TRBJ1-2; D gene: -; clone size: -; CDR3 protein: CASSQEITGSYGYTF; CDR3 DNA: TGTGCCAGCAGCCAAGAGATCACGGGATCCTATGGCTACACCTTC
V gene: TRBV28; J gene: TRBJ1-2; D gene: -; clone size: once; CDR3 protein: CASRVRGLNYGYTF; CDR3 DNA: TGTGCCAGCAGGGTAAGGGGACTTAACTATGGCTACACCTTC
V gene: TRBV19; J gene: TRBJ2-2; D gene: -; clone size: -; CDR3 protein: CASSIDPHEGAGELFF; CDR3 DNA: TGTGCCAGTAGTATAGATCCCCACGAAGGAGCCGGGGAGCTGTTTTTT
V gene: TRBV5-1; J gene: TRBJ2-3; D gene: TRBD2; clone size: -; CDR3 protein: CASSLAGGGRTDTQYF; CDR3 DNA: TGCGCCAGCAGCTTGGCCGGCGGGGGACGCACAGATACGCAGTATTTT
V gene: TRBV19; J gene: TRBJ1-2; D gene: -; clone size: -; CDR3 protein: CASSIGGGSGYTF; CDR3 DNA: TGTGCCAGTAGTATCGGGGGGGGAAGTGGCTACACCTTC
V gene: TRBV5-1; J gene: TRBJ1-4; D gene: TRBD1; clone size: -; CDR3 protein: CASRYGQVYEKLFF; CDR3 DNA: TGCGCCAGCAGATACGGACAGGTATATGAAAAACTGTTTTTT
V gene: TRBV6-1; J gene: TRBJ1-4; D gene: -; clone size: -; CDR3 protein: CASSERGYKLFF; CDR3 DNA: TGTGCCAGCAGTGAACGGGGGTACAAACTGTTTTTT
V gene: TRBV2; J gene: TRBJ2-7; D gene: -; clone size: -; CDR3 protein: CASDRTSSYEQYF; CDR3 DNA: TGTGCCAGCGACAGGACGAGCTCCTACGAGCAGTACTTC
V gene: TRBV5-1; J gene: TRBJ2-5; D gene: -; clone size: -; CDR3 protein: CASQRDNVVVTQYF; CDR3 DNA: TGCGCCAGCCAACGGGACAATGTAGTTGTGACCCAGTACTTC
V gene: TRBV4-1; J gene: TRBJ2-7; D gene: -; clone size: -; CDR3 protein: CASSQYRGGSYEQYF; CDR3 DNA: TGCGCCAGCAGCCAATACAGGGGGGGATCCTACGAGCAGTACTTC
V gene: TRBV7-2; J gene: TRBJ2-1; D gene: TRBD2; clone size: -; CDR3 protein: CASTPGGGSYNEQFF; CDR3 DNA: TGTGCCAGCACTCCCGGGGGGGGTTCGTATAATGAGCAGTTCTTC
V gene: TRBV7-2; J gene: TRBJ2-7; D gene: TRBD1; clone size: once; CDR3 protein: CASSRTGGASYEQYF; CDR3 DNA: TGTGCCAGCAGCCGGACAGGGGGCGCGAGCTACGAGCAGTACTTC
V gene: TRBV25-1; J gene: TRBJ2-3; D gene: -; clone size: -; CDR3 protein: CASSPLVGGYTDTQYF; CDR3 DNA: TGTGCCAGCAGTCCCCTAGTGGGAGGTTATACAGATACGCAGTATTTT
V gene: TRBV19; J gene: TRBJ1-4; D gene: -; clone size: -; CDR3 protein: CASSGRATNEKLFF; CDR3 DNA: TGTGCCAGTAGTGGGAGGGCAACTAATGAAAAACTGTTTTTT
V gene: TRBV30; J gene: TRBJ1-5; D gene: -; clone size: -; CDR3 protein: CAWRPPGSQPQHF; CDR3 DNA: TGTGCCTGGAGACCCCCGGGGAGTCAGCCCCAGCATTTT
V gene: TRBV18; J gene: TRBJ2-2; D gene: -; clone size: few; CDR3 protein: CASSPGLPGPGELFF; CDR3 DNA: TGTGCCAGCTCACCGGGACTCCCCGGACCCGGGGAGCTGTTTTTT
V gene: TRBV19; J gene: TRBJ1-2; D gene: -; clone size: -; CDR3 protein: CASSPRDRINYGYTF; CDR3 DNA: TGTGCCAGTAGTCCCCGTGACAGAATCAACTATGGCTACACCTTC
V gene: TRBV19; J gene: TRBJ2-1; D gene: TRBD2; clone size: -; CDR3 protein: CASSLPSGSGSYNEQFF; CDR3 DNA: TGTGCCAGTAGTCTTCCTAGCGGGAGCGGCTCCTACAATGAGCAGTTCTTC
V gene: TRBV6-2/TRBV6-3; J gene: TRBJ1-2; D gene: -; clone size: -; CDR3 protein: CASSYDGEGGYTF; CDR3 DNA: TGTGCCAGCAGTTACGACGGGGAAGGTGGCTACACCTTC
V gene: TRBV29-1; J gene: TRBJ1-2; D gene: TRBD1; clone size: -; CDR3 protein: CSVWDRVVGYTF; CDR3 DNA: TGCAGCGTGTGGGACAGGGTGGTTGGCTACACCTTC
V gene: TRBV7-7; J gene: TRBJ2-2; D gene: -; clone size: -; CDR3 protein: CASGRQGPNTGELFF; CDR3 DNA: TGTGCTAGCGGACGACAGGGCCCGAACACCGGGGAGCTGTTTTTT
V gene: TRBV18; J gene: TRBJ2-1; D gene: -; clone size: once; CDR3 protein: CASSPGTSFGEQFF; CDR3 DNA: TGTGCCAGCTCACCGGGGACATCGTTCGGTGAGCAGTTCTTC
V gene: TRBV5-1; J gene: TRBJ2-1; D gene: TRBD2; clone size: -; CDR3 protein: CASSLELAGGINEQFF; CDR3 DNA: TGCGCCAGCAGCTTGGAACTAGCGGGGGGCATCAATGAGCAGTTCTTC
V gene: TRBV2; J gene: TRBJ1-5; D gene: -; clone size: -; CDR3 protein: CASSVATNQPQHF; CDR3 DNA: TGTGCCAGCAGTGTGGCAACAAATCAGCCCCAGCATTTT
V gene: TRBV9; J gene: TRBJ1-2; D gene: -; clone size: -; CDR3 protein: CASSVASREGTF; CDR3 DNA: TGTGCCAGCAGCGTAGCGAGCAGGGAAGGCACCTTC
V gene: TRBV28; J gene: TRBJ1-5; D gene: -; clone size: -; CDR3 protein: CASGIRQDPSYSNQPQHF; CDR3 DNA: TGTGCCAGCGGAATTAGACAGGACCCTAGTTATAGCAATCAGCCCCAGCATTTT
V gene: TRBV4-3; J gene: TRBJ1-5; D gene: -; clone size: -; CDR3 protein: CASSQDRNSNQPQHF; CDR3 DNA: TGCGCCAGCAGCCAAGACAGGAATAGCAATCAGCCCCAGCATTTT
V gene: TRBV15; J gene: TRBJ2-5; D gene: -; clone size: once; CDR3 protein: CATSRETQGLGTQYF; CDR3 DNA: TGTGCCACCAGCAGAGAAACACAGGGATTGGGGACCCAGTACTTC
V gene: TRBV12-3/TRBV12-4; J gene: TRBJ1-3; D gene: -; clone size: -; CDR3 protein: CASGPRERNTIYF; CDR3 DNA: TGTGCCAGCGGTCCACGCGAGCGAAACACCATATATTTT
V gene: TRBV19; J gene: TRBJ1-2; D gene: -; clone size: few; CDR3 protein: CASSIGGGFDYGYTF; CDR3 DNA: TGTGCCAGTAGTATAGGAGGAGGGTTCGACTATGGCTACACCTTC
V gene: TRBV6-2/TRBV6-3; J gene: TRBJ1-1; D gene: -; clone size: -; CDR3 protein: CASSRRADSNTEAFF; CDR3 DNA: TGTGCCAGCAGCCGGCGGGCAGATTCGAACACTGAAGCTTTCTTT
V gene: TRBV7-3; J gene: TRBJ1-1; D gene: -; clone size: -; CDR3 protein: CASSLGMGAEPFF; CDR3 DNA: TGTGCCAGCAGCTTAGGGATGGGGGCTGAGCCTTTCTTT
V gene: TRBV6-5; J gene: TRBJ1-2; D gene: TRBD1; clone size: -; CDR3 protein: CASRTGEAYGYTF; CDR3 DNA: TGTGCCAGCAGGACAGGGGAGGCCTATGGCTACACCTTC
V gene: TRBV7-2; J gene: TRBJ1-5; D gene: TRBD1; clone size: -; CDR3 protein: CASSLGRQGQPQHF; CDR3 DNA: TGTGCCAGCAGCTTAGGGAGACAGGGCCAGCCCCAGCATTTT